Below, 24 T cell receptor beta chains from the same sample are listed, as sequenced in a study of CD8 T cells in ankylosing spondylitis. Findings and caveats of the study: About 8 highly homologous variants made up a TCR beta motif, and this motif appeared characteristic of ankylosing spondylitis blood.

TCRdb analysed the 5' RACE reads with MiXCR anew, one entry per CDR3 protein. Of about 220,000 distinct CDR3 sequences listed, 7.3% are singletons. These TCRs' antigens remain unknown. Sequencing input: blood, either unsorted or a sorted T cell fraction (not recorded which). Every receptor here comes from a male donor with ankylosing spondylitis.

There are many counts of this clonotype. This CDR3 is CASSLDRGSNGYTF. The DNA for the CDR3 is TGTGCCAGCAGCTTAGACAGGGGGTCGAATGGCTACACCTTC. V gene TRBV7-9 combines with J gene TRBJ1-2, with 8 bases identical to TRBD1. This CDR3 comprises 14 residues. V was clipped by 1 base and J by 6 bases; unmatched bases: 4. Germline-derived CDR1 and CDR2 are SEHNR and FQNEAQ (reference sequence).

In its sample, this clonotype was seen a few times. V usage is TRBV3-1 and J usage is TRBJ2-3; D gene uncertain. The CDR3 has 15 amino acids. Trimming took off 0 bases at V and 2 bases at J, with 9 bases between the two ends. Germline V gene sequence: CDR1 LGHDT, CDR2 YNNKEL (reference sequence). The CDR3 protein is CASSQDTIPTDTQYF. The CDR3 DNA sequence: TGTGCCAGCAGCCAAGACACAATACCCACAGATACGCAGTATTTT.

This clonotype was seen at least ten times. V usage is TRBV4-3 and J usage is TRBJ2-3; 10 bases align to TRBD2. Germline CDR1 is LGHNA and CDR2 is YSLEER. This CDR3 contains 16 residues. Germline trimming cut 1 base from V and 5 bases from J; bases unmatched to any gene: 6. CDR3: CASSQASGGEIDTQYF. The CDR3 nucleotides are TGCGCCAGCAGCCAAGCCAGCGGGGGGGAGATAGATACGCAGTATTTT.

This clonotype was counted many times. The CDR3 DNA follows: TGTGCCAGCAGCTTAGAGGGACCCTATTATAATTACAATGAGCAGTTCTTC. This codes for CASSLEGPYYNYNEQFF. The V gene is TRBV7-6, the J gene TRBJ2-1; perhaps D is TRBD1 or TRBD2 (5 bases each). Trimming removed 1 base from V and 4 bases from J, with 17 bases in between. The CDR3 extends over 17 amino acids. Germline values: CDR1 SGHVS, CDR2 FNYEAQ. The whole variable domain, filled in from reference TRBV7-6 and TRBJ2-1, reads GAGVSQSPRYKVTKRGQDVALRCDPISGHVSLYWYRQALGQGPEFLTYFNYEAQQDKSGLPNDRFSAERPEGSISTLTIQRTEQRDSAMYRCASSLEGPYYNYNEQFFGPGTRLTVL.

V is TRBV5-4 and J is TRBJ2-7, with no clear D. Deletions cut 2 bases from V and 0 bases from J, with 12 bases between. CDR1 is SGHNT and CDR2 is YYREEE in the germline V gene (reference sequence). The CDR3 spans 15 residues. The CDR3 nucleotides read TGTGCCAGCAGCTTTTATGGAGTAGTCTCCTACGAGCAGTACTTC. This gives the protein CASSFYGVVSYEQYF.

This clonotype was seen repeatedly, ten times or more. The CDR3 DNA reads TGTGCCAGCAGCCCCACAGGACTGAATCAGCCCCAGCATTTT. Amino acids: CASSPTGLNQPQHF. The rearrangement uses TRBV28 and TRBJ1-5; D perhaps matches TRBD1 (5 bases). Germline V lookup: CDR1 MDHEN, CDR2 SYDVKM. This CDR3 comprises 14 residues. Trimming took 6 bases from V and 4 from J, leaving 13 bases between them. The entire variable domain, with the rest obtained from reference TRBV28 and TRBJ1-5, is as follows: DVKVTQSSRYLVKRTGEKVFLECVQDMDHENMFWYRQDPGLGLRLIYFSYDVKMKEKGDIPEGYSVSREKKERFSLILESASTNQTSMYLCASSPTGLNQPQHFGDGTRLSIL.

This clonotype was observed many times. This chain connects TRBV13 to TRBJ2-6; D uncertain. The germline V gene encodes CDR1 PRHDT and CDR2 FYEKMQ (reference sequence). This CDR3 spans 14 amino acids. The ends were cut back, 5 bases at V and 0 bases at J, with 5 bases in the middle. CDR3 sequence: CASSPLSGANVLTF. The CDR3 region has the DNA TGTGCCAGCAGCCCGCTCTCTGGGGCCAACGTCCTGACTTTC.

The CDR3 here is CSAREGVRDEQYF. Written as DNA, the CDR3 is TGCAGTGCTAGAGAGGGTGTGCGCGACGAGCAGTACTTC. V is TRBV20-1 and J is TRBJ2-7; D gene ambiguous. Germline V gene lookup returns CDR1 DFQATT and CDR2 SNEGSKA (reference sequence). V lost 0 bases to trimming and J lost 5 bases, with 11 bases between them. This CDR3 is 13 amino acids long.

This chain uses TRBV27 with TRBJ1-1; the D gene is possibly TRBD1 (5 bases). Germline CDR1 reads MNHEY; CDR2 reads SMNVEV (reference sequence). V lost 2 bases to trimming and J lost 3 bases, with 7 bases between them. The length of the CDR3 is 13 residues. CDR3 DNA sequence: TGTGCCAGCAGTTTAATAGGGGACACTGAAGCTTTCTTT. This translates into CASSLIGDTEAFF.

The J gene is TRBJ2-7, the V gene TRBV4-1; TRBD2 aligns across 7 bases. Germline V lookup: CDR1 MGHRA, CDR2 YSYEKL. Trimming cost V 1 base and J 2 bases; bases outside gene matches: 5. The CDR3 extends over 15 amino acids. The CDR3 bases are TGCGCCAGCAGCCAAGGTCGGGGGACTACCTACGAGCAGTACTTC. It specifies CASSQGRGTTYEQYF.

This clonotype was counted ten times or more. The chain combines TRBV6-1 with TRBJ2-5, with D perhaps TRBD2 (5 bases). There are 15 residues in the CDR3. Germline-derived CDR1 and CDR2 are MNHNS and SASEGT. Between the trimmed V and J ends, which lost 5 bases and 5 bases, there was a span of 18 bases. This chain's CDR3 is CASSQRAFAVETQYF. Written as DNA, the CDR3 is TGTGCCAGCAGTCAGAGGGCTTTCGCCGTGGAGACCCAGTACTTC.

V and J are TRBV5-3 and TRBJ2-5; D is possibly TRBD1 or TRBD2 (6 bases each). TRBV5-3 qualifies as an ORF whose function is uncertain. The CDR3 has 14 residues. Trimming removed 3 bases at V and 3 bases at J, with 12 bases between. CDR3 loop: CARSWSGAEETQYF. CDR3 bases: TGTGCCAGAAGCTGGTCGGGGGCGGAAGAGACCCAGTACTTC.

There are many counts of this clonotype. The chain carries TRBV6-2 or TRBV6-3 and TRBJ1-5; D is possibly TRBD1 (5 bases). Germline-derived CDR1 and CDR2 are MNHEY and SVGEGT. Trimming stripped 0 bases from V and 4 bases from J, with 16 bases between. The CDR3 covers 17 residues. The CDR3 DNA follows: TGTGCCAGCAGTTACTCGATCGGGCAGGGAGGGAATCAGCCCCAGCATTTT. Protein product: CASSYSIGQGGNQPQHF.

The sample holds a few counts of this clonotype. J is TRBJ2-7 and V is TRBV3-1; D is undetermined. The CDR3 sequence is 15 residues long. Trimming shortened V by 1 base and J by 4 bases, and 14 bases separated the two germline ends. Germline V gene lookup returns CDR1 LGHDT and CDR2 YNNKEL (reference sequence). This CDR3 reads CASSQGPGPNYEQYF. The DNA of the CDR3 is TGTGCCAGCAGCCAAGGTCCGGGTCCAAATTACGAGCAGTACTTC.

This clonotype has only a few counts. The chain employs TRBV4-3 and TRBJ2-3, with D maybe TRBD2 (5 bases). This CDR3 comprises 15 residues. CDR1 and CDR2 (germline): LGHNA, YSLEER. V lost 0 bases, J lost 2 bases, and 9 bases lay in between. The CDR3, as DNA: TGCGCCAGCAGCCAAGATGGCGGGCCCACAGATACGCAGTATTTT. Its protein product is CASSQDGGPTDTQYF.

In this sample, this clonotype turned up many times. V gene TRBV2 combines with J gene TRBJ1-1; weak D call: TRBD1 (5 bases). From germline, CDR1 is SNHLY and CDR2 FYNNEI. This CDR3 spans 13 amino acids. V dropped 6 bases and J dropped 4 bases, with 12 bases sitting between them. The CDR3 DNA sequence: TGTGCCAGCAGCCAGGGTCGTGCCACTGAAGCTTTCTTT. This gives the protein CASSQGRATEAFF. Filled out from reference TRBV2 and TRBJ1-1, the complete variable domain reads EPEVTQTPSHQVTQMGQEVILRCVPISNHLYFYWYRQILGQKVEFLVSFYNNEISEKSEIFDDQFSVERPDGSNFTLKIRSTKLEDSAMYFCASSQGRATEAFFGQGTRLTVV.

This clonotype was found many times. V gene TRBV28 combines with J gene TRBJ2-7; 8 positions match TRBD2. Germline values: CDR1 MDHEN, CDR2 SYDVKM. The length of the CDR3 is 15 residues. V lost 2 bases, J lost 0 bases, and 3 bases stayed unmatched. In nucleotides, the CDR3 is TGTGCCAGCAGTTTAACCGGGAGGGCCTCCTACGAGCAGTACTTC. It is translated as CASSLTGRASYEQYF.

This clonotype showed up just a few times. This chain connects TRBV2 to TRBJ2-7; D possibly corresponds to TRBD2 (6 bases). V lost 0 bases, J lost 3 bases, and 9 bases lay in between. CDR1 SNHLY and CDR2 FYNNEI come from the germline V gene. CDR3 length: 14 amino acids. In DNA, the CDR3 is TGTGCCAGCAGTGAAGCGTACGGGAGCTACGAGCAGTACTTC. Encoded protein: CASSEAYGSYEQYF.

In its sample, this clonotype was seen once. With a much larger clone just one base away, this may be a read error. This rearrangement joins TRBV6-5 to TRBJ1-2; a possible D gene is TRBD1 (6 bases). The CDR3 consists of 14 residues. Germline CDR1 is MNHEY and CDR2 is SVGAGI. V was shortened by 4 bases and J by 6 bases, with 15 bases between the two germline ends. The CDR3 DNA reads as TGTGCCAGCAGTTTCGAGACAGGCGGCCATGGCTACACCTTC. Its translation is CASSFETGGHGYTF.

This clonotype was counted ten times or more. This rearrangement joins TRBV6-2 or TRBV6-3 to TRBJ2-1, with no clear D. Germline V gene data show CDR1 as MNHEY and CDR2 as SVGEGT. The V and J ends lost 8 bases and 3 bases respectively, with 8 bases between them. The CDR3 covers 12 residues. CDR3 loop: CASLQNYNEQFF. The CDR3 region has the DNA TGTGCCAGCCTTCAGAACTACAATGAGCAGTTCTTC.

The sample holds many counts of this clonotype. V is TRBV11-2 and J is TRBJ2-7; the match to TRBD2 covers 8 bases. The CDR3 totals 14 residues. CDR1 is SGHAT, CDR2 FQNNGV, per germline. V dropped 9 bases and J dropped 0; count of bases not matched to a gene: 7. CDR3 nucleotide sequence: TGTGCCAGTCAGATAGCGGGGAGCTCCTACGAGCAGTACTTC. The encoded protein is CASQIAGSSYEQYF.

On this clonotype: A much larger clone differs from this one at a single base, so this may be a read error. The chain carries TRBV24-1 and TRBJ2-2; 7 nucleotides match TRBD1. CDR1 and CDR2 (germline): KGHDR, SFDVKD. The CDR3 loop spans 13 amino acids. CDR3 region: CATGTANTGELSF. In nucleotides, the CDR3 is TGTGCCACCGGGACAGCGAACACCGGGGAGCTGTCTTTT.

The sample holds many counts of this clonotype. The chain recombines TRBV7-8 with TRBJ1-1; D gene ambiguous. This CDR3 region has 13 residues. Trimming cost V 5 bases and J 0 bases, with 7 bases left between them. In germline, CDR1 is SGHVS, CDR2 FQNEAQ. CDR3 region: CASSGLLNTEAFF. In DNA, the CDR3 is TGTGCCAGCAGCGGATTACTGAACACTGAAGCTTTCTTT.

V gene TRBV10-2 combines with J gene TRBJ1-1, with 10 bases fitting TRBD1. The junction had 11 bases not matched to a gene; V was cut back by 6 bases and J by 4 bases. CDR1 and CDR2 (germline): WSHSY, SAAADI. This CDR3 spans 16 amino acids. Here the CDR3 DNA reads TGCGCCAGCAGGGGAACCGGGACAGGGGAAGGCACTGAAGCTTTCTTT. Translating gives CASRGTGTGEGTEAFF.